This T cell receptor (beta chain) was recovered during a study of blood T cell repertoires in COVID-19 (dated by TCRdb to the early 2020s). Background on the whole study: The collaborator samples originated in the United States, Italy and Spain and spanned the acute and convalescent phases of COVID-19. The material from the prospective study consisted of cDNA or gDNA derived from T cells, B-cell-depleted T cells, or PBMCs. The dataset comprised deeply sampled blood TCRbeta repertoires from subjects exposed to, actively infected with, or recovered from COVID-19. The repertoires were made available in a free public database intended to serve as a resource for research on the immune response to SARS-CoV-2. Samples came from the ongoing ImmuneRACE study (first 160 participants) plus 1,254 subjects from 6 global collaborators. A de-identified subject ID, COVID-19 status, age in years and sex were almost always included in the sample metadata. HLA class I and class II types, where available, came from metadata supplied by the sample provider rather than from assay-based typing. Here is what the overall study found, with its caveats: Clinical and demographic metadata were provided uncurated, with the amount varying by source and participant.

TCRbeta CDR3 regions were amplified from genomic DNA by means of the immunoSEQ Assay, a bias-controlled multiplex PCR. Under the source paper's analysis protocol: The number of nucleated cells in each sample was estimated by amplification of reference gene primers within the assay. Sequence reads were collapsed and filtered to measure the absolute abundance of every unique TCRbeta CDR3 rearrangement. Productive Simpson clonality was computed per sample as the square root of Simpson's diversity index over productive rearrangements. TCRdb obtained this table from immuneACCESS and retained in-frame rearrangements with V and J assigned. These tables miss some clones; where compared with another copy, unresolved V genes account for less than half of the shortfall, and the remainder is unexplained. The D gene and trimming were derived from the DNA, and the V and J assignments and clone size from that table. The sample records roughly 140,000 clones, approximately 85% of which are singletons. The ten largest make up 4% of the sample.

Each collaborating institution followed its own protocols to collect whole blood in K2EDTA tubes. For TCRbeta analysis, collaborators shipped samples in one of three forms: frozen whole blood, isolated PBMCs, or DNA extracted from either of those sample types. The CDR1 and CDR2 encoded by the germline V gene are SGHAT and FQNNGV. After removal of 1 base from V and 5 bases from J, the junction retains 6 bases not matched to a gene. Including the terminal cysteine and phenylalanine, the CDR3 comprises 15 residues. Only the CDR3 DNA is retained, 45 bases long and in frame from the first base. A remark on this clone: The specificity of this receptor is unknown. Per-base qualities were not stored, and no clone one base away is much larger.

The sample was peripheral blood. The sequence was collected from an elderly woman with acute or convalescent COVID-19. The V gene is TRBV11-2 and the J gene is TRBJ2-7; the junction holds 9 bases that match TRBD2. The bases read TGTGCCAGCAGCTTAGGTGGCGGGAGGGGCCACGAGCAGTACTTC. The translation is CASSLGGGRGHEQYF.